This TCR beta chain was observed in a study of shared clonotypes between healthy human individuals. Trimming stripped 3 bases from V and 4 bases from J, with 12 bases between. The length of the CDR3 is 14 residues. Germline V lookup: CDR1 MDHEN, CDR2 SYDVKM. How the authors handled the data: Because ImmunoSEQ provided only junction sequences with no quality scores, the filtering differed. Clones were read by immunoSEQ multiplex PCR, and TCRdb kept only the in-frame ones, dropping some. D and trimming come from the DNA, and the V and J calls and clone size come from that table. The sample includes about 2.4 million clones, 93% seen only once; the top ten take approximately 0.36%.

Sequencing was carried out using naive CD4+ T cells from PBMCs. Subset defined: CD45RA+ positively selected. V and J are TRBV28 and TRBJ2-5, with D tentatively TRBD1 or TRBD2 (5 bases each). The sequence was obtained from a man in his late teens or twenties in good health. Some clones in this sample may be carry-over from other donors' samples. The CDR3 region has the DNA TGTGCCAGCAGTTTTCGGGGACCCAGAGAGACCCAGTACTTC. It translates to CASSFRGPRETQYF.